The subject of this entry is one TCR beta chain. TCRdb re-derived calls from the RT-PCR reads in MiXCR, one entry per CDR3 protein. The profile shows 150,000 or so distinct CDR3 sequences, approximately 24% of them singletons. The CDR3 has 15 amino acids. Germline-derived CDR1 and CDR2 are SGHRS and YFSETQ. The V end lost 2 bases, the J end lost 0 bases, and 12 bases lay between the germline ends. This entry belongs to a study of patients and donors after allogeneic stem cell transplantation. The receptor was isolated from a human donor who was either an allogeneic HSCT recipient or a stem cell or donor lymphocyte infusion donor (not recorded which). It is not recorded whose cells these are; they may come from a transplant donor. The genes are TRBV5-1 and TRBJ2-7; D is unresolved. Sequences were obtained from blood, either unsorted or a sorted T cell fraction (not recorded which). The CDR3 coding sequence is TGCGCCAGCAGCTTTTCCGGACCGAGCTCCTACGAGCAGTACTTC. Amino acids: CASSFSGPSSYEQYF. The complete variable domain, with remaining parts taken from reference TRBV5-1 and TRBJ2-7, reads KAGVTQTPRYLIKTRGQQVTLSCSPISGHRSVSWYQQTPGQGLQFLFEYFSETQRNKGNFPGRFSGRQFSNSRSEMNVSTLELGDSALYLCASSFSGPSSYEQYFGPGTRLTVT.